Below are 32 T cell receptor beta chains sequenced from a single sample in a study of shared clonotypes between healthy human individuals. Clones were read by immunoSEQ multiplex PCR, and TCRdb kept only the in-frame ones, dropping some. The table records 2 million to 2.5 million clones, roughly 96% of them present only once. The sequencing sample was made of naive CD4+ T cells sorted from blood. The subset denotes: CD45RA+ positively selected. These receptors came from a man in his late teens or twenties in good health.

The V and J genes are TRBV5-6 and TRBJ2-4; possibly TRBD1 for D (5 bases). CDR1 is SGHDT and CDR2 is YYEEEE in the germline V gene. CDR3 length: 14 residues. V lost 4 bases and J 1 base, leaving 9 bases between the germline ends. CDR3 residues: CASSNWGAKNIQYF. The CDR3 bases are TGTGCCAGCAGCAACTGGGGCGCCAAAAACATTCAGTACTTC. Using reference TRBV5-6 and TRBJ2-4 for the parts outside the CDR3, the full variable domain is DAGVTQSPTHLIKTRGQQVTLRCSPKSGHDTVSWYQQALGQGPQFIFQYYEEEERQRGNFPDRFSGHQFPNYSSELNVNALLLGDSALYLCASSNWGAKNIQYFGAGTRLSVL.

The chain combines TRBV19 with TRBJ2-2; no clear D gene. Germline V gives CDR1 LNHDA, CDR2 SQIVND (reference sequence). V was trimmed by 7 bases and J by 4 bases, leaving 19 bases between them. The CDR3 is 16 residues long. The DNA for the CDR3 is TGTGCCAGTAAATTAGGACCTCAAAAGGGCACCGGGGAGCTGTTTTTT. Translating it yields CASKLGPQKGTGELFF.

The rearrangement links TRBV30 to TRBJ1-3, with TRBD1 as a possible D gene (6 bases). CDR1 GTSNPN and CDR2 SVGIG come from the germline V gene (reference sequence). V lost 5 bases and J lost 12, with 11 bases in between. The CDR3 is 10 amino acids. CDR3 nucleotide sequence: TGTGCCTGGGGGGGACAAAACATATATTTT. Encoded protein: CAWGGQNIYF.

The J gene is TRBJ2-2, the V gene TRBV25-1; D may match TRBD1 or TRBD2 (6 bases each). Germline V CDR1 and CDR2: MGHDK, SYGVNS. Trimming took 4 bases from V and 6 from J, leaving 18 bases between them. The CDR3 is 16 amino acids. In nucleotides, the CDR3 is TGTGCCAGCAGTGGGGGACCGGGGGCTAGTGCCGGGGAGCTGTTTTTT. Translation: CASSGGPGASAGELFF.

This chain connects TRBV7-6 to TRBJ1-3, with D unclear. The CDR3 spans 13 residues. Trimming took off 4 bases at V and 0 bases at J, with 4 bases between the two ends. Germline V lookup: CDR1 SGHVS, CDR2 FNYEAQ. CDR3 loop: CASSSYSGNTIYF. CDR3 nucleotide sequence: TGTGCCAGCAGCTCTTACTCTGGAAACACCATATATTTT.

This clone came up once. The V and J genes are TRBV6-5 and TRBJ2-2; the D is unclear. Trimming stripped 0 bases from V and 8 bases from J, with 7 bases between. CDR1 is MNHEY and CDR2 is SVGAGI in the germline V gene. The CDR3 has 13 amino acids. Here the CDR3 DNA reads TGTGCCAGCAGTTACTCGAAAAGGGGGGAGCTGTTTTTT. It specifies CASSYSKRGELFF.

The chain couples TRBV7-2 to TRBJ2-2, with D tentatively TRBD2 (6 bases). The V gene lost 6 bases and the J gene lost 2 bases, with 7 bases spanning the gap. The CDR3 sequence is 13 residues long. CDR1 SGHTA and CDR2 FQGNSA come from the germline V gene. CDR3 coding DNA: TGTGCCAGCAGGCGGGGCAACACCGGGGAGCTGTTTTTT. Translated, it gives CASRRGNTGELFF.

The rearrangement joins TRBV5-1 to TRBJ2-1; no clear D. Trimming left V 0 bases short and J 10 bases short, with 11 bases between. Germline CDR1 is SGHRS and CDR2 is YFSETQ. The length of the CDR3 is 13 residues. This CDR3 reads CASSLDGVGEQFF. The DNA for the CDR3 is TGCGCCAGCAGCTTGGACGGAGTGGGGGAGCAGTTCTTC.

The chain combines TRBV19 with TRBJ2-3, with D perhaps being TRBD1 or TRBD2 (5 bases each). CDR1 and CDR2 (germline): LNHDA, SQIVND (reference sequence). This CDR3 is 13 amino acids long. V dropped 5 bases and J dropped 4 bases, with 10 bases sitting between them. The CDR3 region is CASSVLGADTQYF. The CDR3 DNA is TGTGCCAGTAGTGTACTAGGGGCAGATACGCAGTATTTT.

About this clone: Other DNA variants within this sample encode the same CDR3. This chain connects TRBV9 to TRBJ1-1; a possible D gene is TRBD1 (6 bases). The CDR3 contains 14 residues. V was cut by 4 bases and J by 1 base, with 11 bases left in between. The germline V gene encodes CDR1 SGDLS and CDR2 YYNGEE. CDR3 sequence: CASSPQTGNTEAFF. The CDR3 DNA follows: TGTGCCAGCAGCCCTCAGACAGGGAACACTGAAGCTTTCTTT.

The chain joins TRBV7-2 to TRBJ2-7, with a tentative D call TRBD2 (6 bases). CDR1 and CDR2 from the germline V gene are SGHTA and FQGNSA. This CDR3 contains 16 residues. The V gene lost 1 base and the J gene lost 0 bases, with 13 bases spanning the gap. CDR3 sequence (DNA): TGTGCCAGCAGCTTAGTGGGGGGAGGTACCTCCTACGAGCAGTACTTC. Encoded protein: CASSLVGGGTSYEQYF. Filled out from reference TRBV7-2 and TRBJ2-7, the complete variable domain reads GAGVSQSPSNKVTEKGKDVELRCDPISGHTALYWYRQSLGQGLEFLIYFQGNSAPDKSGLPSDRFSAERTGGSVSTLTIQRTQQEDSAVYLCASSLVGGGTSYEQYFGPGTRLTVT.

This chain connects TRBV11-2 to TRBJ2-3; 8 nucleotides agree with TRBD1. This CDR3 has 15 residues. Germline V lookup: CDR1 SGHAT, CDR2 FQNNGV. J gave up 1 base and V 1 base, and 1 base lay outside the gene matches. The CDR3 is CASSLGGQGTDTQYF. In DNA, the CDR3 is TGTGCCAGCAGCTTAGGGGGACAGGGCACAGATACGCAGTATTTT.

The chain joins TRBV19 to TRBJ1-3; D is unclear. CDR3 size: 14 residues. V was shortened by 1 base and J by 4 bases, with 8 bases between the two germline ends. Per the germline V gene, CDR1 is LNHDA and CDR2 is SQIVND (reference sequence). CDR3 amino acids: CASSIGVSGNTIYF. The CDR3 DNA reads TGTGCCAGTAGTATAGGCGTCTCAGGAAACACCATATATTTT.

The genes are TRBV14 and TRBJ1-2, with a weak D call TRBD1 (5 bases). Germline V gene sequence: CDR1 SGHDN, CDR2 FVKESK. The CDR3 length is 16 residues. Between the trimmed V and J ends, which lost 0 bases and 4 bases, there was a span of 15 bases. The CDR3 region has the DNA TGTGCCAGCAGCCAAGAGGGGCAAGGATATGGCTATGGCTACACCTTC. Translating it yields CASSQEGQGYGYGYTF.

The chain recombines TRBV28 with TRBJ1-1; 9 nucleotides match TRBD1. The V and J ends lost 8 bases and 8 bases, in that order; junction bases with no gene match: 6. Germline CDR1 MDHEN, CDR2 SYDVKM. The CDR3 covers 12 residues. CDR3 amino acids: CASRDRANEAFF. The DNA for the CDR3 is TGTGCCAGCCGGGACAGGGCCAACGAAGCTTTCTTT.

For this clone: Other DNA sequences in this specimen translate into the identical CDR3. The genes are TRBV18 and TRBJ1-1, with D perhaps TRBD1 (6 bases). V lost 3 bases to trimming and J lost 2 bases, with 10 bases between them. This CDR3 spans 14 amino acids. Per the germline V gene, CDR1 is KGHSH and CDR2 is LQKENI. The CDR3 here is CASSPLGANTEAFF. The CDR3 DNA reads TGTGCCAGCTCACCGTTGGGGGCAAACACTGAAGCTTTCTTT.

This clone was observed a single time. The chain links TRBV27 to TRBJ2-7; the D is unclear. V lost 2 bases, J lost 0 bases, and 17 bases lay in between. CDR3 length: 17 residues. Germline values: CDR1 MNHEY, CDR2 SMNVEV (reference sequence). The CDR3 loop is CASSLISSASASYEQYF. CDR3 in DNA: TGTGCCAGCAGTTTAATTTCTTCTGCGAGCGCCTCCTACGAGCAGTACTTC.

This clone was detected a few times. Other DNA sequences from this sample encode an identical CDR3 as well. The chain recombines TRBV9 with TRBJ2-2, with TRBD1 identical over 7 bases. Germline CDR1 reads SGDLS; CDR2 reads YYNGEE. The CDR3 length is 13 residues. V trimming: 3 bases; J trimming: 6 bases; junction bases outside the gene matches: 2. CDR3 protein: CASSAQGAGELFF. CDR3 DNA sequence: TGTGCCAGCAGCGCCCAGGGGGCCGGGGAGCTGTTTTTT.

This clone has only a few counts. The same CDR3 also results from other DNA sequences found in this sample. The CDR3 here is CASSPPVSRDYGYTF. CDR3 in DNA: TGTGCCAGCTCACCACCGGTGAGTCGGGACTATGGCTACACCTTC. The V call is TRBV18, the J call TRBJ1-2; D gene unclear. CDR1 is KGHSH, CDR2 LQKENI, per germline. V gave up 0 bases and J gave up 3 bases, with 11 bases separating them. The length of the CDR3 is 15 residues.

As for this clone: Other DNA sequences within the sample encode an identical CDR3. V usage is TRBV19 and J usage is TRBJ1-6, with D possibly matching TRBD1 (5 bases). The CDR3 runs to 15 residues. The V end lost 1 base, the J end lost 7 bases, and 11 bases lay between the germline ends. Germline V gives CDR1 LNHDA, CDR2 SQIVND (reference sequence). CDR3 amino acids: CASSIGGLTNSPLHF. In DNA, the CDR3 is TGTGCCAGTAGTATAGGGGGACTCACGAATTCACCCCTCCACTTT. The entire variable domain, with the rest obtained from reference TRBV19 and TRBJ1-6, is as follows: DGGITQSPKYLFRKEGQNVTLSCEQNLNHDAMYWYRQDPGQGLRLIYYSQIVNDFQKGDIAEGYSVSREKKESFPLTVTSAQKNPTAFYLCASSIGGLTNSPLHFGNGTRLTVT.

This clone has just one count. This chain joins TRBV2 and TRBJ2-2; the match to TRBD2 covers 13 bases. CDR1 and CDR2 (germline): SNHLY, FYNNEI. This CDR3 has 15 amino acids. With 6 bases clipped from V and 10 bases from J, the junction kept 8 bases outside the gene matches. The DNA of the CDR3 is TGTGCCAGCAGGGCCACTAGCGGGGGGGCTCCGGAGCTGTTTTTT. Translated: CASRATSGGAPELFF. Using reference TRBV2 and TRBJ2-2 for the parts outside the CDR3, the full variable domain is EPEVTQTPSHQVTQMGQEVILRCVPISNHLYFYWYRQILGQKVEFLVSFYNNEISEKSEIFDDQFSVERPDGSNFTLKIRSTKLEDSAMYFCASRATSGGAPELFFGEGSRLTVL.

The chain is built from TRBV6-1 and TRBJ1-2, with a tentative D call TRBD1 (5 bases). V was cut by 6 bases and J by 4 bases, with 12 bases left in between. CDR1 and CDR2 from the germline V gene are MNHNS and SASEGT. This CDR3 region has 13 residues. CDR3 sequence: CASRETVSYGYTF. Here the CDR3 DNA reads TGTGCCAGCAGAGAGACAGTCAGCTATGGCTACACCTTC.

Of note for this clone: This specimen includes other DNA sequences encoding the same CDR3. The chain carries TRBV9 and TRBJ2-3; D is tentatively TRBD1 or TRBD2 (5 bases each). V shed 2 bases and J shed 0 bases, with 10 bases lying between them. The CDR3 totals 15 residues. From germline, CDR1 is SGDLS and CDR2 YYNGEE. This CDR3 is CASSVAGDSTDTQYF. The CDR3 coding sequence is TGTGCCAGCAGCGTGGCCGGGGACAGCACAGATACGCAGTATTTT.

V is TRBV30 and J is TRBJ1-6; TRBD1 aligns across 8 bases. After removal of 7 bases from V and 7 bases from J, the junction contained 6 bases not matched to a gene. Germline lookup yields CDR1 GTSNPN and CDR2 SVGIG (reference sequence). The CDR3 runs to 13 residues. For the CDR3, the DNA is TGTGCCTCATCGGGACAGGAGAATTCACCCCTCCACTTT. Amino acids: CASSGQENSPLHF. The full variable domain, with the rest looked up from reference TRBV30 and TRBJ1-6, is SQTIHQWPATLVQPVGSPLSLECTVEGTSNPNLYWYRQAAGRGLQLLFYSVGIGQISSEVPQNLSASRPQDRQFILSSKKLLLSDSGFYLCASSGQENSPLHFGNGTRLTVT.

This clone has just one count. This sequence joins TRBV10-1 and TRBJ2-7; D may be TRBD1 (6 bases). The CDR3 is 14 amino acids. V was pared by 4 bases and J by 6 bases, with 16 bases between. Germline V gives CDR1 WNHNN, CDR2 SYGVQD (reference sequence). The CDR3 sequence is CASSAGTPVGEQYF. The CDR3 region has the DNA TGCGCCAGCAGTGCCGGGACACCGGTTGGCGAGCAGTACTTC.

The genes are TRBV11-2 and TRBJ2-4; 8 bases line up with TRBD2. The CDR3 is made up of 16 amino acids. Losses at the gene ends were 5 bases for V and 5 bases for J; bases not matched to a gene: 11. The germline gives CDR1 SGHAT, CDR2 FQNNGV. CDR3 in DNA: TGTGCCAGCAGCGGCCGGGGCGGGGGGCTTCAAAACATTCAGTACTTC. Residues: CASSGRGGGLQNIQYF.

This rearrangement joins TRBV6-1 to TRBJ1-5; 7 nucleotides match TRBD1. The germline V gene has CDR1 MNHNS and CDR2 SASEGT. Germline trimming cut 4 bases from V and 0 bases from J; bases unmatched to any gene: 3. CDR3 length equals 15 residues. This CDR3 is CASSAGTDSNQPQHF. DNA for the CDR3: TGTGCCAGCAGTGCCGGGACAGATAGCAATCAGCCCCAGCATTTT.

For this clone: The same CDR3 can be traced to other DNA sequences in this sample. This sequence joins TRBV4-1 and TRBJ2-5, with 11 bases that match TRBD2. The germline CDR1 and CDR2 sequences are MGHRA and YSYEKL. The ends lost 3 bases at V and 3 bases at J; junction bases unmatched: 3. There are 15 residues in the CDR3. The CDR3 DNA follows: TGCGCCAGCAGCCAGGTGACTAGCGGGGAAGAGACCCAGTACTTC. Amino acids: CASSQVTSGEETQYF.

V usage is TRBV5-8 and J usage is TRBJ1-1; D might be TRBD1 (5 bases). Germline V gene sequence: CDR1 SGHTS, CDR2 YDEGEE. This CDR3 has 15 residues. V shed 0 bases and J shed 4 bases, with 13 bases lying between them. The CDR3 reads CASSLVTGGGTEAFF. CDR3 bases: TGTGCCAGCAGCTTGGTTACGGGGGGTGGCACTGAAGCTTTCTTT.

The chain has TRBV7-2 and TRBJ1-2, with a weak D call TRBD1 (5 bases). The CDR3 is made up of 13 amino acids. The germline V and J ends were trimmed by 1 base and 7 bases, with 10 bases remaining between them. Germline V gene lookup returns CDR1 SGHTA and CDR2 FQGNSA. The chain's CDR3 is CASSLEGRFGYTF. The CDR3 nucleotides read TGTGCCAGCAGCTTAGAGGGGCGCTTTGGCTACACCTTC.

The CDR3 nucleotides are TGCAGCGTTCCTGGACTCGGAGCGGGAGCTGGGGGGACCCAGTACTTC. It specifies CSVPGLGAGAGGTQYF. This chain links TRBV29-1 with TRBJ2-5, with 8 bases matching TRBD2. This CDR3 is 16 amino acids long. Germline V gene lookup returns CDR1 SQVTM and CDR2 ANQGSEA. Trimming cost V 5 bases and J 7 bases; bases outside gene matches: 18.

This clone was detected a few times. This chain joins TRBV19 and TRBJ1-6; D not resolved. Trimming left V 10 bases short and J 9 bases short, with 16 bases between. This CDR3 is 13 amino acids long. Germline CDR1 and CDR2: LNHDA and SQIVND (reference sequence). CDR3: CATGDRGFSPLHF. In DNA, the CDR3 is TGTGCCACCGGAGATAGAGGGTTTTCACCCCTCCACTTT.